Included here is one TCR beta chain sequence, with context. The data belong to a study of blood T cell repertoires in COVID-19. In the study overall: The United States, Italy and Spain provided the acute and convalescent COVID-19 samples.

Produced via immunoSEQ multiplex PCR; TCRdb's table is partial and in-frame only. This table has approximately 250,000 clones, about 91% appearing once. Germline V gene lookup returns CDR1 SGHAT and CDR2 FQNNGV. The CDR3 covers 15 residues. V shed 2 bases and J 5 bases; nucleotides not matched to a gene: 8. What was sequenced was PBMCs or T cells enriched from blood (not recorded which). The V call is TRBV11-2, the J call TRBJ1-2; 7 bases map to TRBD1. The clonotype was recovered from a middle-aged man who had been exposed to COVID-19. The CDR3 protein is CASSLSQGVSYGYTF. The CDR3 region has the DNA TGTGCCAGCAGCTTATCGCAGGGGGTCTCTTATGGCTACACCTTC.